The next 16 T cell receptor beta chains were all read from a single sample in a study of siplizumab effects on memory and regulatory T cells. The assay was immunoSEQ multiplex PCR, and TCRdb's table has in-frame clones only and misses some. Here the sample spans 70,000 to 95,000 clones, 80% to 95% being singletons. The sequencing input was CD8+ T cells sorted from blood. The receptors were sampled from a human donor in good health.

As DNA, the CDR3 is TGTGCCAGCAGCTACCCGGGACAGGGGAGTGATGAGCAGTTCTTC. This encodes CASSYPGQGSDEQFF. J is TRBJ2-1 and V is TRBV7-9; 10 nucleotides match TRBD1. Germline CDR1 SEHNR, CDR2 FQNEAQ (reference sequence). CDR3 size: 15 residues. The ends lost 4 bases at V and 8 bases at J; junction bases unmatched: 8.

Written as DNA, the CDR3 is TGTGCCAGCAGTGAACGGACATCAACTAATGAAAAACTGTTTTTT. This gives the protein CASSERTSTNEKLFF. The rearrangement links TRBV6-1 to TRBJ1-4; a weak D match, TRBD1 (5 bases). This CDR3 region has 15 residues. Germline V gene lookup returns CDR1 MNHNS and CDR2 SASEGT. V was cut by 2 bases and J by 0 bases, with 7 bases left in between.

This clone has just a few counts. The chain is built from TRBV7-9 and TRBJ1-3; no clear D gene. V was trimmed by 5 bases and J by 3 bases, leaving 8 bases between them. This CDR3 is 13 amino acids long. CDR1 and CDR2 (germline): SEHNR, FQNEAQ (reference sequence). This chain's CDR3 is CASSPDLGNTIYF. The CDR3 DNA sequence: TGTGCCAGCAGCCCAGATCTTGGAAACACCATATATTTT.

The rearrangement joins TRBV5-6 to TRBJ2-1; a possible D gene is TRBD1 (5 bases). V dropped 0 bases and J dropped 2 bases, with 12 bases sitting between them. CDR1 is SGHDT, CDR2 YYEEEE, per germline. The CDR3 totals 16 residues. CDR3 coding DNA: TGTGCCAGCAGCTTGGGCTCCCAGGGTCCCTACAATGAGCAGTTCTTC. This encodes CASSLGSQGPYNEQFF.

This chain connects TRBV11-1 to TRBJ1-1, with D uncertain. Germline loops: CDR1 SGHAT, CDR2 FQDESV (reference sequence). V lost 7 bases and J lost 1, with 10 bases in between. The CDR3 loop spans 13 amino acids. The CDR3 sequence is CASTAGQNTEAFF. The CDR3 nucleotides read TGTGCCAGCACGGCCGGCCAGAACACTGAAGCTTTCTTT.

V and J are TRBV13 and TRBJ2-3, with 8 positions matching TRBD1. The germline V gene has CDR1 PRHDT and CDR2 FYEKMQ (reference sequence). This CDR3 spans 13 amino acids. Losses at the gene ends were 11 bases for V and 5 bases for J; bases not matched to a gene: 9. Here the CDR3 reads CAVPGQVGDTQYF. CDR3 bases: TGTGCCGTCCCGGGACAGGTGGGAGATACGCAGTATTTT.

The chain couples TRBV7-9 to TRBJ1-2; D is unresolved. Trimming cost V 1 base and J 6 bases, with 15 bases left between them. Germline assignment: CDR1 SEHNR and CDR2 FQNEAQ (reference sequence). CDR3 length: 15 residues. The CDR3 loop reads CASSLVLTGVDGYTF. The CDR3 DNA is TGTGCCAGCAGCTTAGTATTAACCGGGGTCGATGGCTACACCTTC.

The chain recombines TRBV15 with TRBJ2-5; 10 nucleotides align to TRBD2. The CDR3 spans 14 residues. Germline V CDR1 and CDR2: LNHNV, YYDKDF (reference sequence). V was pared by 9 bases and J by 6 bases, with 10 bases of the junction left unmatched. Here the CDR3 reads CATSTGTSEKTQYF. DNA for the CDR3: TGTGCCACTAGTACCGGGACTAGCGAAAAGACCCAGTACTTC.

J is TRBJ1-3 and V is TRBV5-4; D not resolved. The germline V gene has CDR1 SGHNT and CDR2 YYREEE (reference sequence). This CDR3 spans 13 amino acids. V was trimmed by 0 bases and J by 2 bases, leaving 3 bases between them. CDR3: CASSLDAGNTIYF. The CDR3 DNA is TGTGCCAGCAGCTTGGACGCTGGAAACACCATATATTTT.

The chain carries TRBV13 and TRBJ2-2; 9 bases line up with TRBD2. The CDR3 contains 20 residues. After removal of 2 bases from V and 4 bases from J, the junction contained 17 bases not matched to a gene. Germline V gives CDR1 PRHDT, CDR2 FYEKMQ (reference sequence). The CDR3, as DNA: TGTGCCAGCAGCTTATTCCGTCCCTCGGGACTAGCAGTCGGCACCGGGGAGCTGTTTTTT. It yields the protein CASSLFRPSGLAVGTGELFF.

V and J are TRBV4-1 and TRBJ2-7, with TRBD1 matching 9 bases. J lost 4 bases, V lost 3 bases, and 7 bases had no gene match. This CDR3 region has 15 residues. The germline gives CDR1 MGHRA, CDR2 YSYEKL. This CDR3 is CASSQITGGGYEQYF. CDR3 bases: TGCGCCAGCAGCCAGATTACAGGGGGCGGATACGAGCAGTACTTC.

The chain combines TRBV6-5 with TRBJ1-2, with D unclear. Between the trimmed V and J ends, which lost 5 bases and 3 bases, there was a span of 10 bases. CDR1 is MNHEY and CDR2 is SVGAGI in the germline V gene. CDR3 length: 13 amino acids. The DNA of the CDR3 is TGTGCCAGCAGTCCCCGACAAGACTATGGCTACACCTTC. Protein sequence: CASSPRQDYGYTF.

V is TRBV9 and J is TRBJ2-1; tentative D call: TRBD2 (8 bases). Germline CDR1 SGDLS, CDR2 YYNGEE. The CDR3 spans 15 residues. The V end was cut by 4 bases, the J end by 7 bases, with 18 bases between. The CDR3 is CASSISGTVKNEQFF. Here the CDR3 DNA reads TGTGCCAGCAGCATTAGCGGGACAGTCAAGAATGAGCAGTTCTTC.

The chain carries TRBV19 and TRBJ2-1, with D possibly TRBD1 on 6 matching bases. The CDR3 has 13 amino acids. Between the trimmed V and J ends, which lost 4 bases and 12 bases, there was a span of 16 bases. Germline CDR1 LNHDA, CDR2 SQIVND (reference sequence). For the CDR3, the DNA is TGTGCCAGTAGTAAGGGCCCAGGGGTCGGGCAGTTCTTC. Amino acid sequence: CASSKGPGVGQFF.

The V call is TRBV4-1, the J call TRBJ2-5; D unclear. CDR1 and CDR2 from the germline V gene are MGHRA and YSYEKL. Trimming pared 1 base from V and 6 bases from J, leaving 12 bases between. The length of the CDR3 is 14 residues. CDR3 region: CASSQVRSLQTQYF. In nucleotides, the CDR3 is TGCGCCAGCAGCCAAGTAAGGAGTCTCCAGACCCAGTACTTC.

The chain links TRBV9 to TRBJ2-1; 10 bases are a match to TRBD1. V dropped 3 bases and J dropped 5; count of bases not matched to a gene: 2. Germline V gene sequence: CDR1 SGDLS, CDR2 YYNGEE. This CDR3 spans 14 amino acids. CDR3 region: CASSAGQGNNEQFF. The CDR3 bases are TGTGCCAGCAGCGCGGGACAGGGGAACAATGAGCAGTTCTTC.